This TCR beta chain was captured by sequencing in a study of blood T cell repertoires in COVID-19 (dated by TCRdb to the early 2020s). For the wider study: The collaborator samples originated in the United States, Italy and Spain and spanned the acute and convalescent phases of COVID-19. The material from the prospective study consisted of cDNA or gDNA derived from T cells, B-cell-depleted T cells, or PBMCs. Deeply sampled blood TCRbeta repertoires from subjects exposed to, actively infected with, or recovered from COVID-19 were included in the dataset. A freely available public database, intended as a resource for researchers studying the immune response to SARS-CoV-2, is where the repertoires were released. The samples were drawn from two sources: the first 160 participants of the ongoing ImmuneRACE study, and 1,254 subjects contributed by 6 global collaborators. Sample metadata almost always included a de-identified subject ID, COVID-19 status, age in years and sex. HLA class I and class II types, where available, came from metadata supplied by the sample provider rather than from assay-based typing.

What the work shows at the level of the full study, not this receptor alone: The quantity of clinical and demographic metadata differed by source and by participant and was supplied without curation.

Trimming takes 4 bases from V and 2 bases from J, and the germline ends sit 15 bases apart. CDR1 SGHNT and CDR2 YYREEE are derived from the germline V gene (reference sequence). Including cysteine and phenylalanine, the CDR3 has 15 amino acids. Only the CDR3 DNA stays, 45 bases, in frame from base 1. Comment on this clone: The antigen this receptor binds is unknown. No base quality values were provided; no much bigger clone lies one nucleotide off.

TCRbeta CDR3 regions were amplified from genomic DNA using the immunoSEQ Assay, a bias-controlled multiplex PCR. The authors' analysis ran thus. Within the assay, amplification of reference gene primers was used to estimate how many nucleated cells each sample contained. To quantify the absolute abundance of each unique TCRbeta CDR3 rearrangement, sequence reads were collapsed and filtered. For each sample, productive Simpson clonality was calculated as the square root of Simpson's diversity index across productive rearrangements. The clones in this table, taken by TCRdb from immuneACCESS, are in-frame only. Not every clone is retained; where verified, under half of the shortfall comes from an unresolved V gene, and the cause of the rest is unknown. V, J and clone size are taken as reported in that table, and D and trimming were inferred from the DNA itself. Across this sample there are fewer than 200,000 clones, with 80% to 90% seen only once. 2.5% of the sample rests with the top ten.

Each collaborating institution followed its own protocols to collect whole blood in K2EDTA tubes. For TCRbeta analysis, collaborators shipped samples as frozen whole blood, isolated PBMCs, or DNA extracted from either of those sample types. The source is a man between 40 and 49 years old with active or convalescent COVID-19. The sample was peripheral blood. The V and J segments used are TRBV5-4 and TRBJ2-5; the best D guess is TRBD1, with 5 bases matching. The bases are TGTGCCAGCAGCCATCCCCAGGGAACTCAAGAGACCCAGTACTTC. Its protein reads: CASSHPQGTQETQYF. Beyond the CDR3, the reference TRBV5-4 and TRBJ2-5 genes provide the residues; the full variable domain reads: ETGVTQSPTHLIKTRGQQVTLRCSSQSGHNTVSWYQQALGQGPQFIFQYYREEENGRGNFPPRFSGLQFPNYSSELNVNALELDDSALYLCASSHPQGTQETQYFGPGTRLLVL.